These T cell receptor beta chains were read from a single sample in a study of shared clonotypes between healthy human individuals. TCRdb's table, derived via immunoSEQ multiplex PCR, lists solely in-frame clones and lacks some. The profile shows about 1.4 million clones, more than 95% of them singletons. Sequenced sample: naive CD4+ T cells sorted from blood. The receptor set was obtained from a man aged 25 to 40 in good health. Each CDR3 is given with its conserved first and last residue. D genes are given only for firm matches. Size tells how often a clone was seen (once, few, many) or the class of an expanded clone, and some rows leave it out.

cdr3_length	v_call	j_call	d_call	clone_size	cdr3_nt	cdr3_aa
15	TRBV5-6	TRBJ1-3	TRBD1	-	TGTGCCACCTTTTCCGGGACAGGGGCTGGAAACACCATATATTTT	CATFSGTGAGNTIYF
16	TRBV9	TRBJ1-1	-	-	TGTGCCAGCAGCGTAGGGCAGGGGAGACCCATTACTGAAGCTTTCTTT	CASSVGQGRPITEAFF
13	TRBV28	TRBJ1-5	-	-	TGTGCCAGCAGTTTGGACAGTTATCAGCCCCAGCATTTT	CASSLDSYQPQHF
14	TRBV28	TRBJ1-1	TRBD1	-	TGTGCCAGCAGTTTGGCAGGGGGCGGGACTGAAGCTTTCTTT	CASSLAGGGTEAFF
18	TRBV5-8	TRBJ2-3	-	-	TGTGCCAGCAGCCAAGTCATAGGAGACAGTCCTAGCACAGATACGCAGTATTTT	CASSQVIGDSPSTDTQYF
14	TRBV28	TRBJ2-3	-	-	TGTGCCAGCTGGAAGGGAATGAGCACAGATACGCAGTATTTT	CASWKGMSTDTQYF
12	TRBV5-1	TRBJ2-2	-	-	TGCGCCAGCAGCCTAAACACCGGGGAGCTGTTTTTT	CASSLNTGELFF
17	TRBV7-2	TRBJ1-3	-	-	TGTGCCAGCACCTTCGGGTTGGGGGCCAGCTCTGGAAACACCATATATTTT	CASTFGLGASSGNTIYF
16	TRBV7-6	TRBJ2-3	-	-	TGTGCCAGCAGCTTAGCGCGGGGTACGGGTGCAGATACGCAGTATTTT	CASSLARGTGADTQYF
12	TRBV7-2	TRBJ2-2	-	-	TGTGCCAGCAGCTTCCCCTTCGGGGAGCTGTTTTTT	CASSFPFGELFF
13	TRBV27	TRBJ2-5	-	-	TGTGCCAGCAGAGGCGGTTGGGGAGAGACCCAGTACTTC	CASRGGWGETQYF
12	TRBV10-2	TRBJ2-7	-	-	TGCGCCTCGGGCAGGGCATCCTACGAGCAGTACTTC	CASGRASYEQYF
10	TRBV2	TRBJ2-2	-	once	TGTGCCAGCAGCGGGGGGGAGCTGTTTTTT	CASSGGELFF
15	TRBV9	TRBJ2-3	TRBD2	-	TGTGCCAGCAGCGTAGTAGCGGGAGACCCAGATACGCAGTATTTT	CASSVVAGDPDTQYF
14	TRBV4-3	TRBJ2-3	-	-	TGCGCCAGCAGCCAAGGTACTCGGGGTTCCAAGGAGTATTTT	CASSQGTRGSKEYF
11	TRBV7-2	TRBJ2-7	-	-	TGTGCCAGCAGCCCGAGTACGGAGCAGTACTTC	CASSPSTEQYF
15	TRBV7-9	TRBJ2-7	-	-	TGTGCCAGCAGCTTTTCCGGGGCTCGATCCTACGAGCAGTACTTC	CASSFSGARSYEQYF
19	TRBV7-2	TRBJ2-6	-	-	TGTGCCAGCAGCTTCCGCCCCGCTGGGAAATACTCTGGGGCCAACGTCCTGACTTTC	CASSFRPAGKYSGANVLTF
18	TRBV27	TRBJ2-2	-	-	TGTGCCAGCAGCACCCGCTTCTTTAGCGGACCGAACACCGGGGAGCTGTTTTTT	CASSTRFFSGPNTGELFF
15	TRBV6-1	TRBJ1-5	-	-	TGTGCCAGCAGTGTATCAGGGAATAGCAATCAGCCCCAGCATTTT	CASSVSGNSNQPQHF
18	TRBV7-9	TRBJ2-2	TRBD2	-	TGTGCCAGCCCGGTCCTAGCGGGAGTTGCTAGGAACACCGGGGAGCTGTTTTTT	CASPVLAGVARNTGELFF
14	TRBV7-8	TRBJ1-3	-	-	TGTGCCAGCAGGGGAGAAACCTCTGGAAACACCATATATTTT	CASRGETSGNTIYF